These T cell receptor beta chains were read from a single sample in a study of somatic mutations in cytotoxic T cells in rheumatoid arthritis. TCRdb's table, derived via immunoSEQ multiplex PCR, lists solely in-frame clones and lacks some. The sample gives about 25,000 clones, 74% of which show up once; 9.5% to 10% is in the top ten. The sequencing sample was made of CD8+ T cells sorted from blood. All receptors come from a woman in her late teens or twenties in good health. Both conserved end residues are part of each CDR3. The D gene is left open where the match is weak. Only part of the rows carry a size: once, few, many, or a class if the clone is expanded.

. | TRBJ1-2 | TRBV19 | . | 11 | CASLIGDGYTF | TGTGCCAGCCTCATCGGAGATGGCTACACCTTC
. | TRBJ1-2 | TRBV28 | . | 12 | CASGQDYYGYTF | TGTGCCAGCGGGCAGGACTACTATGGCTACACCTTC
. | TRBJ1-5 | TRBV9 | . | 14 | CASSVGGGTQPQHF | TGTGCCAGCAGCGTGGGGGGGGGAACTCAGCCCCAGCATTTT
. | TRBJ1-2 | TRBV27 | . | 14 | CASSWGPGVYGCTF | TGTGCCAGCAGTTGGGGCCCGGGGGTCTATGGCTGCACCTTC
. | TRBJ2-2 | TRBV7-9 | TRBD2 | 16 | CASSSSGGLVTGELFF | TGTGCCAGCAGCTCTAGCGGGGGGCTGGTCACCGGGGAGCTGTTTTTT
. | TRBJ1-1 | TRBV27 | . | 14 | CASTLLPGNTEAFF | TGTGCCAGCACTCTACTCCCAGGGAACACTGAAGCTTTCTTT
. | TRBJ2-7 | TRBV6-1 | . | 10 | CASYRYEQYF | TGTGCCAGCTATAGATACGAGCAGTACTTC
. | TRBJ1-4 | TRBV2 | . | 17 | CASSEVGTDATNEKLFF | TGTGCCAGCAGTGAAGTCGGGACGGATGCAACTAATGAAAAACTGTTTTTT
once | TRBJ1-4 | TRBV5-4 | . | 14 | CASSRAGGNEKLFF | TGTGCCAGCAGCCGAGCCGGGGGGAATGAAAAACTGTTTTTT
. | TRBJ2-3 | TRBV7-6 | . | 15 | CASSLGGGRTDTQYF | TGTGCCAGCAGCTTAGGAGGGGGTCGGACAGATACGCAGTATTTT
. | TRBJ2-7 | TRBV5-6 | . | 14 | CASSSGSGFYEQYF | TGTGCCAGCAGCTCCGGGTCGGGGTTCTACGAGCAGTACTTC
. | TRBJ2-1 | TRBV19 | . | 12 | CASSIGHNEQFF | TGTGCCAGTAGTATAGGGCACAATGAGCAGTTCTTC
. | TRBJ2-7 | TRBV5-6 | TRBD1 | 16 | CASSLGGTGRVYEQYF | TGTGCCAGCAGCTTAGGGGGGACAGGTCGGGTCTACGAGCAGTACTTC
. | TRBJ2-3 | TRBV13 | TRBD1 | 16 | CASSSEDRGSGDTQYF | TGTGCCAGCAGCTCAGAGGACAGGGGGAGTGGGGATACGCAGTATTTT
. | TRBJ1-2 | TRBV7-9 | . | 15 | CASSLEGTANYGYTF | TGTGCCAGCAGCCTAGAGGGGACGGCCAACTATGGCTACACCTTC
few | TRBJ2-5 | TRBV7-9 | . | 14 | CASSPRLGKETQYF | TGTGCCAGCAGCCCTAGACTAGGAAAAGAGACCCAGTACTTC
once | TRBJ2-7 | TRBV4-1 | . | 14 | CASSQVAAISEQYF | TGCGCCAGCAGCCAAGTAGCTGCTATTAGCGAGCAGTACTTC
few | TRBJ2-7 | TRBV27 | TRBD2 | 14 | CASSFLAGSYEQYF | TGTGCCAGCAGTTTTCTAGCGGGGAGCTACGAGCAGTACTTC
. | TRBJ2-1 | TRBV9 | TRBD2 | 17 | CASSVATRSGSYNEQFF | TGTGCCAGCAGCGTAGCTACTCGGAGCGGGAGCTACAATGAGCAGTTCTTC
. | TRBJ2-1 | TRBV12-5 | TRBD2 | 14 | CASGASGGANEQFF | TGTGCTAGTGGTGCTAGCGGGGGGGCGAATGAGCAGTTCTTC
once | TRBJ1-1 | TRBV15 | . | 14 | CATSADRAGTEAFF | TGTGCCACCAGCGCTGACCGGGCCGGCACTGAAGCTTTCTTT
. | TRBJ2-2 | TRBV19 | TRBD2 | 18 | CASSPQTASGGATGELFF | TGTGCCAGTAGTCCCCAGACGGCTAGCGGGGGGGCAACCGGGGAGCTGTTTTTT